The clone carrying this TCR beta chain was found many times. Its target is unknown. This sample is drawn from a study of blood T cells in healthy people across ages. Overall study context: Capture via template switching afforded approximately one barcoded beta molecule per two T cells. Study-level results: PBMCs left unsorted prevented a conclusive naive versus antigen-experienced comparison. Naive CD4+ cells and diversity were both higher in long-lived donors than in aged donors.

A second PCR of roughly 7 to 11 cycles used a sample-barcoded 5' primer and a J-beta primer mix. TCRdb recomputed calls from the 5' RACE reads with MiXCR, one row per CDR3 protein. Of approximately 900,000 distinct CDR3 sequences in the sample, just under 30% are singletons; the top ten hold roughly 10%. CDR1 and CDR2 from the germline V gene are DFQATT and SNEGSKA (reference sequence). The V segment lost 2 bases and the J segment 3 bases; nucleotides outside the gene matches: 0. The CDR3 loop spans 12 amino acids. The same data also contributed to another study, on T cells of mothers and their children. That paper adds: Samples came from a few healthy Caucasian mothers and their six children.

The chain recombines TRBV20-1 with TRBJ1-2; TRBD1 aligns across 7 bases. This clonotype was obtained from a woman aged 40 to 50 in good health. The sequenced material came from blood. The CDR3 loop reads CSARQGDYGYTF. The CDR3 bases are TGCAGTGCTAGACAGGGGGACTATGGCTACACCTTC.